This T cell receptor beta chain was captured in a study of blood T cell repertoires in COVID-19. The CDR3 runs 14 residues. Germline CDR1 reads SGHVS; CDR2 reads FQNEAQ. V was clipped by 2 bases and J by 1 base, with 8 bases between them. As processed by the authors: Amplification with reference gene primers provided the estimates of nucleated cell counts. Sequencing used immunoSEQ multiplex PCR; TCRdb keeps in-frame clones, though not all of them. The V and J calls and clone size are taken from that table; D and trimming were inferred from the DNA. This table has 370,000 or so clones, approximately 89% appearing once.

The chain couples TRBV7-8 to TRBJ1-1; D ambiguous. The source material was PBMCs or T cells enriched from blood (not recorded which). The TCR comes from a man aged 25-40 years who had recovered from COVID-19. The CDR3 bases are TGTGCCAGCAGCTTATTCTCGGGGAACACTGAAGCTTTCTTT. Translated: CASSLFSGNTEAFF.